Described below is a single T cell receptor beta chain sequence and its context. The PCR contained 60 Vbeta and 13 Jbeta primers. Profiled with immunoSEQ multiplex PCR; TCRdb holds only in-frame clones, not every one. The repertoire table contains 50,000 to 70,000 clones. CDR1 is MNHEY and CDR2 is SVGAGI in the germline V gene. The V gene lost 6 bases and the J gene lost 6 bases, with 15 bases spanning the gap. The CDR3 sequence is 14 residues long. This sample stems from a study of cytomegalovirus exposure and HLA in healthy donors. Study in general: Across 300 to 400 genotyped donors, about 80% landed in the Caucasian-associated ancestry cluster.

The receptor was derived from a male donor in good health and CMV-seronegative. Sequencing was carried out using PBMCs. V is TRBV6-5 and J is TRBJ2-1, with D perhaps TRBD2 (5 bases). For the CDR3, the DNA is TGTGCCAGCAGAGATGCGGGCCGCAGCAATGAGCAGTTCTTC. Encoded protein: CASRDAGRSNEQFF.